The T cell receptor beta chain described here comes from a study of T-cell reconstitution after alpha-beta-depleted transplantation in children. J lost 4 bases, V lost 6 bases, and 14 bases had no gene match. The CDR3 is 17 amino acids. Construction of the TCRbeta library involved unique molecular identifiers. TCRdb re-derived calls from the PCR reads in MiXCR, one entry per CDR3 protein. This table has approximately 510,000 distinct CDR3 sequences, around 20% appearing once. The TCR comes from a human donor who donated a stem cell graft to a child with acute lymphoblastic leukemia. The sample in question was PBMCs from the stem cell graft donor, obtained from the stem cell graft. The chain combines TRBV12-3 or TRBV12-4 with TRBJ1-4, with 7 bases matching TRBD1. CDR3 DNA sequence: TGTGCCAGCAGGAACCGGGACAGTCAGGGCGTTAATGAAAAACTGTTTTTT. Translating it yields CASRNRDSQGVNEKLFF.